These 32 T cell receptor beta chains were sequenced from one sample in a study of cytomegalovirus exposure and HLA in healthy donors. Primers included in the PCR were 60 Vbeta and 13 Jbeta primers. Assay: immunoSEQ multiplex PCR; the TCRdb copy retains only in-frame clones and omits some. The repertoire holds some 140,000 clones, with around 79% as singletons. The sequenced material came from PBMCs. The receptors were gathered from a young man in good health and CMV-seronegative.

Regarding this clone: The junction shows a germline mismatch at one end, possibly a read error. The CDR3 loop reads CASTVAQGGNYGYTF. The CDR3, as DNA: TGTGCCAGCACCGTAGCACAGGGGGGAAACTATGGCTACACCTTC. The chain has TRBV9 and TRBJ1-2; 8 bases are shared with TRBD1. This CDR3 is built from 15 residues. Germline V CDR1 and CDR2: SGDLS, YYNGEE.

DNA of the CDR3: TGTGCCAGCAGCCAAAGGACAGGGATAAGCAATCAGCCCCAGCATTTT. Translation: CASSQRTGISNQPQHF. J is TRBJ1-5 and V is TRBV28, with 8 bases fitting TRBD1. There are 16 residues in the CDR3. After removal of 6 bases from V and 1 base from J, the junction contained 8 bases not matched to a gene. CDR1 is MDHEN, CDR2 SYDVKM, per germline.

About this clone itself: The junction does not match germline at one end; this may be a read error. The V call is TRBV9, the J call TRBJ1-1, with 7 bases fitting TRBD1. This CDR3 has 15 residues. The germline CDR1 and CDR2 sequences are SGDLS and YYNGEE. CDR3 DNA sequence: TGTGCCAGCAGCGTAAAACAGGGGATCGACACTGAAGCTTTTTTT. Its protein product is CASSVKQGIDTEAFF.

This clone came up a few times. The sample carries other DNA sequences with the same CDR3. DNA of the CDR3: TGTGCCAGCTCACCACGGTCGGGCGGGGGGGCCAATGAGCAGTTCTTC. Translated, it gives CASSPRSGGGANEQFF. The chain combines TRBV18 with TRBJ2-1; 9 bases are shared with TRBD2. The CDR3 is 16 amino acids. Unmatched junction bases numbered 7, after V lost 1 base and J lost 6 bases. The germline gives CDR1 KGHSH, CDR2 LQKENI.

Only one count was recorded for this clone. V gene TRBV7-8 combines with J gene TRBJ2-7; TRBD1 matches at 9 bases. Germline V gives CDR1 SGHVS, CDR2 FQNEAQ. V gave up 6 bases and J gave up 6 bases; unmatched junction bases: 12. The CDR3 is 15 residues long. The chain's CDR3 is CASRQTGTGFSEQYF. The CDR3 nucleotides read TGTGCCAGCAGGCAAACCGGGACAGGGTTTAGCGAGCAGTACTTC.

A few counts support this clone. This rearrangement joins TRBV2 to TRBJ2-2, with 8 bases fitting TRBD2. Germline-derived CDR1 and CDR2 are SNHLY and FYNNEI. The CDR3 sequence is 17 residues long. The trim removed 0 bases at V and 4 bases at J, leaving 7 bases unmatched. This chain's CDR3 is CASSEAPRGGLTGELFF. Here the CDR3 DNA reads TGTGCCAGCAGTGAAGCGCCTCGGGGGGGCCTCACCGGGGAGCTGTTTTTT.

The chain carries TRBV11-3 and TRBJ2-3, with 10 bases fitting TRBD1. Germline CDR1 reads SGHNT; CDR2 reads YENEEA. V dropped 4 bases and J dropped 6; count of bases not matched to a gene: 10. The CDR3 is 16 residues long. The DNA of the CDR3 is TGTGCCAGCAGCTCTGGTATGGGACAGGGGACCGATACGCAGTATTTT. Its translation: CASSSGMGQGTDTQYF. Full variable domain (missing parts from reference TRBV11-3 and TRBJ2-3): EAGVVQSPRYKIIEKKQPVAFWCNPISGHNTLYWYLQNLGQGPELLIRYENEEAVDDSQLPKDRFSAERLKGVDSTLKIQPAELGDSAVYLCASSSGMGQGTDTQYFGPGTRLTVL.

For the CDR3, the DNA is TGCGCCAGCAGCTTGGTCGGACTCTACAATGAGCAGTTCTTC. It codes for CASSLVGLYNEQFF. The J gene is TRBJ2-1, the V gene TRBV5-1, with D perhaps matching TRBD2 (5 bases). CDR3 length: 14 residues. With 0 bases removed from V and 3 bases from J, the gap between germline ends came to 7 bases. Germline CDR1 is SGHRS and CDR2 is YFSETQ.

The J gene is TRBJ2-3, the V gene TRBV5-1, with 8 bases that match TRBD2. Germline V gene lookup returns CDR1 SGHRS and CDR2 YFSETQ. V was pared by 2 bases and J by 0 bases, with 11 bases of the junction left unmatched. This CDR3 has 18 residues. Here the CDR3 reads CASSFLGSGGESTDTQYF. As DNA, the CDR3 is TGCGCCAGCAGCTTCTTAGGGAGCGGGGGTGAAAGCACAGATACGCAGTATTTT.

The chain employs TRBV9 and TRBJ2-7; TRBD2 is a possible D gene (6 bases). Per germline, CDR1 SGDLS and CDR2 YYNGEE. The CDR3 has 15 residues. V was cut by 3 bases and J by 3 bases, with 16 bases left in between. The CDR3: CASSDGTQRGYEQYF. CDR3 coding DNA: TGTGCCAGCAGCGATGGGACTCAAAGAGGCTACGAGCAGTACTTC.

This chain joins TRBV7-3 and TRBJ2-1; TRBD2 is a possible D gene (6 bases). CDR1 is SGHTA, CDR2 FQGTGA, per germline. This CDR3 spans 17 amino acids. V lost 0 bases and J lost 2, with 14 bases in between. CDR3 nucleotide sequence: TGTGCCAGCAGCTTAACAGGAGGGGTCGGGACCTACAATGAGCAGTTCTTC. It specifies CASSLTGGVGTYNEQFF.

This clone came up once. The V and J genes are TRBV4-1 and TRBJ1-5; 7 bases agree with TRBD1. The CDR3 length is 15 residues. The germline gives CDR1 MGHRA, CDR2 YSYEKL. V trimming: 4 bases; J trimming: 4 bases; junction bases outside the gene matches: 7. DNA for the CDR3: TGCGCCAGCAGCCTCCGGGACAGCAGAAATCAGCCCCAGCATTTT. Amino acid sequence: CASSLRDSRNQPQHF.

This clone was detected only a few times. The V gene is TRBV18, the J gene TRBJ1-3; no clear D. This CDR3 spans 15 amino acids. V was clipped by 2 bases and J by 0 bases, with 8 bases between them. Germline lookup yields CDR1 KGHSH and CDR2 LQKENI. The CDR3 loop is CASSPGRFSGNTIYF. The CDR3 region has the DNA TGTGCCAGCTCACCAGGGAGATTCTCTGGAAACACCATATATTTT.

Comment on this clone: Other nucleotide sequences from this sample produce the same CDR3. The CDR3 region is CASSLDRGTEAFF. CDR3 nucleotide sequence: TGTGCCAGCAGCCTCGACAGGGGCACTGAAGCTTTCTTT. This rearrangement joins TRBV7-9 to TRBJ1-1; 8 nucleotides align to TRBD1. CDR1 and CDR2 from the germline V gene are SEHNR and FQNEAQ (reference sequence). V shed 5 bases and J 4 bases; nucleotides not matched to a gene: 3. CDR3 length equals 13 residues.

The CDR3 DNA reads TGTGCCAGCAGTCCAACCGGGACAGACTATGGCTACACCTTC. It encodes CASSPTGTDYGYTF. This rearrangement joins TRBV6-1 to TRBJ1-2; 7 positions agree with TRBD1. Germline CDR1 is MNHNS and CDR2 is SASEGT. The CDR3 is made up of 14 amino acids. V lost 5 bases, J lost 3 bases, and 6 bases stayed unmatched.

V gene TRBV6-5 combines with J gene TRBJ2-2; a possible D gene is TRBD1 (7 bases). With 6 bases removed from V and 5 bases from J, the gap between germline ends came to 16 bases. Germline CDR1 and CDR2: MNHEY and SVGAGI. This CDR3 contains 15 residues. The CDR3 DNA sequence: TGTGCCAGCAGCCCTTACAGGGGAGGAACCGGGGAGCTGTTTTTT. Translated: CASSPYRGGTGELFF.

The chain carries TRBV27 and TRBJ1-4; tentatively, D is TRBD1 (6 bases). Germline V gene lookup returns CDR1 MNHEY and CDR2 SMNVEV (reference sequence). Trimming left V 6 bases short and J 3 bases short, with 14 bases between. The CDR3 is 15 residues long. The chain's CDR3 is CASRVGRGANEKLFF. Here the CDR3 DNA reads TGTGCCAGCAGGGTGGGGAGGGGGGCTAATGAAAAACTGTTTTTT.

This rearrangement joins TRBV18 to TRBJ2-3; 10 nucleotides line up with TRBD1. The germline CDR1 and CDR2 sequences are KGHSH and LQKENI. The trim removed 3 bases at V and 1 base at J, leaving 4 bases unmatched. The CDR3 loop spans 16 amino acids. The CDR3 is CASSPWTGGGTDTQYF. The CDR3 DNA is TGTGCCAGCTCACCCTGGACAGGGGGTGGCACAGATACGCAGTATTTT.

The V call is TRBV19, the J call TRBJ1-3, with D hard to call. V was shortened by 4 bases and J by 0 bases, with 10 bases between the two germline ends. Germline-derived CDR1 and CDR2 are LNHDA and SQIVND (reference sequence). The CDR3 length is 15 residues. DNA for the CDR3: TGTGCCAGTAGTAGTGCGAAGTACTCTGGAAACACCATATATTTT. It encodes CASSSAKYSGNTIYF. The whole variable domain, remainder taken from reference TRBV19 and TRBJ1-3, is DGGITQSPKYLFRKEGQNVTLSCEQNLNHDAMYWYRQDPGQGLRLIYYSQIVNDFQKGDIAEGYSVSREKKESFPLTVTSAQKNPTAFYLCASSSAKYSGNTIYFGEGSWLTVV.

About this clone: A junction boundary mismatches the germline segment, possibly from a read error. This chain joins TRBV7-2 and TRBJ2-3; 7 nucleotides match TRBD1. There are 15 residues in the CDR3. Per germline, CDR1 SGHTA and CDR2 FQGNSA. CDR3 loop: CACSSPGQITDTQYF. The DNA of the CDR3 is TGTGCCTGCAGCTCCCCGGGACAGATCACAGATACGCAGTATTTT.

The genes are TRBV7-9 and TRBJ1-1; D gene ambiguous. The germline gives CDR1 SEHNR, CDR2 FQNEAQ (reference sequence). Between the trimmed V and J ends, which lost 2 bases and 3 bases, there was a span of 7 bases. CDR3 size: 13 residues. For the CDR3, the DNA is TGTGCCAGCAGCTTATCGAGTGACACTGAAGCTTTCTTT. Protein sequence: CASSLSSDTEAFF.

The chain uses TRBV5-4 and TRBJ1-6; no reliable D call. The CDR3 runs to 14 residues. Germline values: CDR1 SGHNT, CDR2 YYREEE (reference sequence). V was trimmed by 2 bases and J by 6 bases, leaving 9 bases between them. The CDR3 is CASSFPGFNSPLHF. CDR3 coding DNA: TGTGCCAGCAGCTTCCCCGGGTTTAATTCACCCCTCCACTTT.

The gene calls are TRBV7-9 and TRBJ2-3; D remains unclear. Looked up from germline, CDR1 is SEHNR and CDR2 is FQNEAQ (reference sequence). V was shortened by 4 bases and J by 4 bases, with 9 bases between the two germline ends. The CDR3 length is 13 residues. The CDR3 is CASSSPLSDTQYF. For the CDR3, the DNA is TGTGCCAGCAGCTCTCCCCTGTCAGATACGCAGTATTTT.

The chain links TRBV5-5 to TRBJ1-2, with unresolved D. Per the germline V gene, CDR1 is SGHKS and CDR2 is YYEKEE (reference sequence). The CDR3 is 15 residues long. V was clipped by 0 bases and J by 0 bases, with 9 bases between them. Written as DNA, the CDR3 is TGTGCCAGCAGCTTGGATGGCGGGGCTAACTATGGCTACACCTTC. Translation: CASSLDGGANYGYTF.

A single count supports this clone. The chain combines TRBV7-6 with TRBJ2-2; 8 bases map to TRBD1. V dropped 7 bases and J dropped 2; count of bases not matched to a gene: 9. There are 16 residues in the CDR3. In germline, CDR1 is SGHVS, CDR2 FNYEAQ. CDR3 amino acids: CASNPWTGINTGELFF. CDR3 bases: TGTGCCAGCAACCCCTGGACAGGGATAAACACCGGGGAGCTGTTTTTT.

The CDR3 DNA reads as TGTGCCAGCAGTGATACACAGTTACCAGAGACCCAGTACTTC. Encoded protein: CASSDTQLPETQYF. The chain uses TRBV6-1 and TRBJ2-5, with D uncertain. The CDR3 covers 14 residues. Trimming removed 3 bases from V and 4 bases from J, with 12 bases in between. CDR1 MNHNS and CDR2 SASEGT come from the germline V gene.

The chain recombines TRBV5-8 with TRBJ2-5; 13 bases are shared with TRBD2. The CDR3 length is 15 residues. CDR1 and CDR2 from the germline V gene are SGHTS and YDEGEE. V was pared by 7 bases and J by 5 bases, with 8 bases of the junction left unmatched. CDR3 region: CASSTSGGAWETQYF. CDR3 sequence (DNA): TGTGCCAGCTCAACTAGCGGGGGGGCCTGGGAGACCCAGTACTTC.

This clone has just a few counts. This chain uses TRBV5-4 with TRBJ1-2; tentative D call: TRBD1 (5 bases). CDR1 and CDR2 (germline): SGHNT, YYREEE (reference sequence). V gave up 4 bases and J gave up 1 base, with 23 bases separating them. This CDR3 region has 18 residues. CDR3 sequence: CASSPTDKAHSYNYGYTF. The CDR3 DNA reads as TGTGCCAGCAGCCCCACGGACAAGGCCCATTCTTATAACTATGGCTACACCTTC.

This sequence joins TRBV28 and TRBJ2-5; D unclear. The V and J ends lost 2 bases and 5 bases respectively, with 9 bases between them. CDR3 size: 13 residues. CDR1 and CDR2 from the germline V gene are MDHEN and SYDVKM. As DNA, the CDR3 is TGTGCCAGCAGTTTACCCAGTTTGGAGACCCAGTACTTC. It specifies CASSLPSLETQYF.

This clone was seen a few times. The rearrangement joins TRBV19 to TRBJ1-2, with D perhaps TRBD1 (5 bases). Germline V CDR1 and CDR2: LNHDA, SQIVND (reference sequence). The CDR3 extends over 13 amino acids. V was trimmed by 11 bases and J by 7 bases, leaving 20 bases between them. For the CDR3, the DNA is TGTGCCTCCTGGAGCGGCAGGGAGGGTGGCTACACCTTC. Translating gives CASWSGREGGYTF.

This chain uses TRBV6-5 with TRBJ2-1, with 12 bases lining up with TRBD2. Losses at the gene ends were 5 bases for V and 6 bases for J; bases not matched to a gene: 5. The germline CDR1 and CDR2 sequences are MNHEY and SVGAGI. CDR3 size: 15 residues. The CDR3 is CASSRTSGVINEQFF. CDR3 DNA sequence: TGTGCCAGCAGTAGGACTAGCGGGGTGATCAATGAGCAGTTCTTC.

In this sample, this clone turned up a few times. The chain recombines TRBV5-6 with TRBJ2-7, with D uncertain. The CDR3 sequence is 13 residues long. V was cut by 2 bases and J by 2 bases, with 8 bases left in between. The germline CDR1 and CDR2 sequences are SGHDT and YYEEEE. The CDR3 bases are TGTGCCAGCAGCTTTGAGACTCCCTACGAGCAGTACTTC. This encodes CASSFETPYEQYF.